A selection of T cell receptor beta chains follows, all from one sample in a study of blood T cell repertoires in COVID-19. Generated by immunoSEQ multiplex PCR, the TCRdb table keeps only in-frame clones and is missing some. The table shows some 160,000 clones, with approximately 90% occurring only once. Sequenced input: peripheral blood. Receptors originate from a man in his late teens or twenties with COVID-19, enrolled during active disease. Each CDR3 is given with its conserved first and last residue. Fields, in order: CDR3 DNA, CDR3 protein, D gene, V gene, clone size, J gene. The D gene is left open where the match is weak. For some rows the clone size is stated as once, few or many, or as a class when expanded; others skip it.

DNA: TGTGCCAGCACGGGGTACGAGCAGTACTTC; CDR3: CASTGYEQYF; D: .; V: TRBV2; size: once; J: TRBJ2-7
DNA: TGTGCCAGCGTTAACAGGGGTAGCAATCAGCCCCAGCATTTT; CDR3: CASVNRGSNQPQHF; D: TRBD1; V: TRBV6-5; size: .; J: TRBJ1-5
DNA: TGCGCCAGCAGCTTGGGACTAGCCCACGAGCAGTACTTC; CDR3: CASSLGLAHEQYF; D: TRBD2; V: TRBV5-1; size: .; J: TRBJ2-7
DNA: TGTGCCAGCAGCTTAGTCCCTGCTAACTATGGCTACACCTTC; CDR3: CASSLVPANYGYTF; D: .; V: TRBV7-9; size: .; J: TRBJ1-2
DNA: TGTGCCAGTGACAGGGTGGCCGGGGAGCTGTTTTTT; CDR3: CASDRVAGELFF; D: TRBD1; V: TRBV28; size: .; J: TRBJ2-2
DNA: TGCAGTGCTAGTGTTGTTGCGGGAGTGGCAGATACGCAGTATTTT; CDR3: CSASVVAGVADTQYF; D: TRBD2; V: TRBV20-1; size: .; J: TRBJ2-3
DNA: TGCGCCAGCAGCACCCGGCGCCAGGGGGGATACGAGCAGTACTTC; CDR3: CASSTRRQGGYEQYF; D: .; V: TRBV4-1; size: .; J: TRBJ2-7
DNA: TGTGCCAGCTCACCACCGGGACAGCAAAATGAAAAACTGTTTTTT; CDR3: CASSPPGQQNEKLFF; D: TRBD1; V: TRBV18; size: .; J: TRBJ1-4
DNA: TGTGCCAGCAGCTTGGGCGGGGCCGGGGAGCTGTTTTTT; CDR3: CASSLGGAGELFF; D: .; V: TRBV5-6; size: .; J: TRBJ2-2
DNA: TGTGCCAGCAGCTTAGGAGCGGGTCTGGAACTTATGGACAATGAGCAGTTCTTC; CDR3: CASSLGAGLELMDNEQFF; D: .; V: TRBV11-2; size: .; J: TRBJ2-1
DNA: TGTGCCAGCAGCGTTGGGGTTAGCGGGAGCTACGAGCAGTACTTC; CDR3: CASSVGVSGSYEQYF; D: TRBD2; V: TRBV9; size: .; J: TRBJ2-7
DNA: TGCGCCAGCAGCTTGGCCCGGAGTATGTCCTACAATGAGCAGTTCTTC; CDR3: CASSLARSMSYNEQFF; D: .; V: TRBV5-1; size: once; J: TRBJ2-1
DNA: TGTGCCAGTAACCTACAGGGCCCCAAGCAGCCCCAGCATTTT; CDR3: CASNLQGPKQPQHF; D: .; V: TRBV19; size: .; J: TRBJ1-5
DNA: TGTGCCAGCAGCTTTGGCACCTCCAATGAGCAGTTCTTC; CDR3: CASSFGTSNEQFF; D: .; V: TRBV5-6; size: .; J: TRBJ2-1
DNA: TGCGCCAGCAGCTTGGGGACAGGGGGGCAAGAGACCCAGTACTTC; CDR3: CASSLGTGGQETQYF; D: TRBD1; V: TRBV5-1; size: .; J: TRBJ2-5
DNA: TGTGCCAGCAGCCAAGACAACAGAGACTACGAGCAGTACTTC; CDR3: CASSQDNRDYEQYF; D: .; V: TRBV3-1/TRBV3-2; size: .; J: TRBJ2-7
DNA: TGTGCCAGCACCATCACCGGGACTAGCGGGCCTCGCACAGATACGCAGTATTTT; CDR3: CASTITGTSGPRTDTQYF; D: TRBD2; V: TRBV28; size: .; J: TRBJ2-3
DNA: TGTGCCAGCAGCCCCGTTCGAGGCCCCTACGAGCAGTACTTC; CDR3: CASSPVRGPYEQYF; D: .; V: TRBV6-5; size: .; J: TRBJ2-7
DNA: TGTGCCAGCACTACGGACTTACGAGCCCCCTACGAGCAGTACTTC; CDR3: CASTTDLRAPYEQYF; D: .; V: TRBV6-6; size: .; J: TRBJ2-7
DNA: TGCGCCAGCAGCCTGGACAGGGGGAACGAAAAACTGCTTTTT; CDR3: CASSLDRGNEKLLF; D: TRBD1; V: TRBV4-3; size: once; J: TRBJ1-4
DNA: TGTGCCAGCAGCTTAGCGTACAGGGGGGCAGATACGCAGTATTTT; CDR3: CASSLAYRGADTQYF; D: TRBD1; V: TRBV7-6; size: .; J: TRBJ2-3
DNA: TGCGCCAGCAGCCAAAGGGGACAGGCCCTGAACACTGAAGCTTTCTTT; CDR3: CASSQRGQALNTEAFF; D: TRBD1; V: TRBV4-1; size: .; J: TRBJ1-1
DNA: TGCGCCAGCAGCGGCCGTACGTACTATGGCTACACCTTC; CDR3: CASSGRTYYGYTF; D: .; V: TRBV5-1; size: .; J: TRBJ1-2
DNA: TGTGCCAGCAGTTCCCCTGCTAGCGATGAGCAGTACTTC; CDR3: CASSSPASDEQYF; D: .; V: TRBV6-5; size: .; J: TRBJ2-7
DNA: TGTGCCAGCAGAAGGCGGGGGAAGCGGGTGTCCTACGAGCAGTACTTC; CDR3: CASRRRGKRVSYEQYF; D: TRBD2; V: TRBV7-9; size: few; J: TRBJ2-7
DNA: TGTGCCAGCAGTTTATCACAGCCAACTAACTATGGCTACACCTTC; CDR3: CASSLSQPTNYGYTF; D: .; V: TRBV28; size: .; J: TRBJ1-2
DNA: TGTGCCAGCAGCGCACCGGGACTAGCGGGCCTATACAATGAGCAGTTCTTC; CDR3: CASSAPGLAGLYNEQFF; D: TRBD2; V: TRBV7-2; size: .; J: TRBJ2-1
DNA: TGTGCCAGCAGTTTCGCGGCCTCCTACGAGCAGTACTTC; CDR3: CASSFAASYEQYF; D: .; V: TRBV27; size: .; J: TRBJ2-7
DNA: TGTGCCATCCCGGGATCTGGCTACACCTTC; CDR3: CAIPGSGYTF; D: .; V: TRBV19; size: .; J: TRBJ1-2
DNA: TGTGCCAGCAGTTACACACAGGGGAGTCGGGAGTTCTTC; CDR3: CASSYTQGSREFF; D: TRBD1; V: TRBV6-5; size: .; J: TRBJ2-1
DNA: TGTGCCAGCAGCTCGTCACGGGACTACAATGAGCAGTTCTTC; CDR3: CASSSSRDYNEQFF; D: .; V: TRBV7-3; size: .; J: TRBJ2-1
DNA: TGTGCCAGCAGCTACAGGAGGAACACCGGGGAGCTGTTTTTT; CDR3: CASSYRRNTGELFF; D: .; V: TRBV27; size: .; J: TRBJ2-2
DNA: TGTGCCAGCACCCGTCTGGCGAGCGGGTACAATGAGCAGTTCTTC; CDR3: CASTRLASGYNEQFF; D: .; V: TRBV2; size: .; J: TRBJ2-1
DNA: TGTGCCTGTGCCGGGGGAGAGTCCTACGAGCAGTACTTC; CDR3: CACAGGESYEQYF; D: .; V: TRBV30; size: .; J: TRBJ2-7
DNA: TGTGCCAGCAGCAACCTCCTAGCGGGAGGGCCTACATACAATGAGCAGTTCTTC; CDR3: CASSNLLAGGPTYNEQFF; D: TRBD2; V: TRBV5-6; size: .; J: TRBJ2-1
DNA: TGTGCCAGCAGCGGACGAGCAGGGGGCGATTCCGGGGAGCTGTTTTTT; CDR3: CASSGRAGGDSGELFF; D: TRBD1; V: TRBV9; size: .; J: TRBJ2-2
DNA: TGTGCCACCTGGGGGGGGACAGGAGGGTTCTACGAGCAGTACTTC; CDR3: CATWGGTGGFYEQYF; D: .; V: TRBV10-3; size: few; J: TRBJ2-7
DNA: TGTGCCAGCAGTTTATCGGGAGTCACCTACAATGAGCAGTTCTTC; CDR3: CASSLSGVTYNEQFF; D: .; V: TRBV27; size: .; J: TRBJ2-1
DNA: TGTGCCAGCAGCTCCATATCGACTAGCGGGAGGTACACAGATACGCAGTATTTT; CDR3: CASSSISTSGRYTDTQYF; D: TRBD2; V: TRBV13; size: .; J: TRBJ2-3